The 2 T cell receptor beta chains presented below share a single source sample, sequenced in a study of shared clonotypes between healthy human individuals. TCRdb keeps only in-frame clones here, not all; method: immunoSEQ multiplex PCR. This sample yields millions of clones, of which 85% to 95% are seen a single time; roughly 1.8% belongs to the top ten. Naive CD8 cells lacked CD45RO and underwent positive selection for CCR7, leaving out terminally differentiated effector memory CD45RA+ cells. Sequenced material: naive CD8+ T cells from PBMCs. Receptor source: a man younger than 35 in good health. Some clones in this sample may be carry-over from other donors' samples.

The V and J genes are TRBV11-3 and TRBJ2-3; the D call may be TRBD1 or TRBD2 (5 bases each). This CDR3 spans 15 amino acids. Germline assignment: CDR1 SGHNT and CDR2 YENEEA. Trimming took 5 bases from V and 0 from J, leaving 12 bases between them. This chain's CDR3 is CASSPQRGSTDTQYF. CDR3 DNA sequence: TGTGCCAGCAGCCCCCAGAGGGGCAGCACAGATACGCAGTATTTT.

The CDR3 spells CASSPPSQDQRTGELFF. Written as DNA, the CDR3 is TGTGCCAGCTCACCACCGAGCCAGGATCAACGAACCGGGGAGCTGTTTTTT. This chain links TRBV18 with TRBJ2-2; no definite D call. Per germline, CDR1 KGHSH and CDR2 LQKENI. This CDR3 has 17 residues. Trimming stripped 0 bases from V and 5 bases from J, with 16 bases between.